Presented here are 22 T cell receptor beta chains from one specimen sequenced in a study of blood T cell repertoires in COVID-19. Clones were read by immunoSEQ multiplex PCR, and TCRdb kept only the in-frame ones, dropping some. Here the sample spans 200,000 to 250,000 clones, roughly 86% being singletons. Material: peripheral blood. These receptors originate from a woman aged 55-70 years with acute or convalescent COVID-19.

The V and J genes are TRBV12-3 or TRBV12-4 and TRBJ1-5; D unclear. This CDR3 region has 12 residues. The V and J ends lost 7 bases and 4 bases respectively, with 8 bases between them. CDR3 in amino acids: CASTRSNQPQHF. In DNA, the CDR3 is TGTGCCAGCACCCGCAGTAATCAGCCCCAGCATTTT.

This clone showed up just a few times. The chain recombines TRBV18 with TRBJ1-1; D is ambiguous. The V end was cut by 3 bases, the J end by 2 bases, with 10 bases between. Looked up from germline, CDR1 is KGHSH and CDR2 is LQKENI. CDR3 length: 14 residues. The CDR3 region has the DNA TGTGCCAGCTCACCTCCGGTCATCAACACTGAAGCTTTCTTT. Protein: CASSPPVINTEAFF.

The chain carries TRBV5-5 and TRBJ1-2; unclear D gene. The CDR3 is made up of 15 amino acids. The germline V gene encodes CDR1 SGHKS and CDR2 YYEKEE (reference sequence). Trimming pared 0 bases from V and 8 bases from J, leaving 17 bases between. CDR3 residues: CASSLERTSPGGYTF. CDR3 bases: TGTGCCAGCAGCTTGGAAAGAACGTCCCCCGGGGGCTACACCTTC.

CDR3 region: CASSGGGPLFSDTQYF. CDR3 nucleotide sequence: TGCGCCAGCAGTGGAGGGGGACCGCTCTTCTCAGATACGCAGTATTTT. The chain has TRBV10-2 and TRBJ2-3, with a tentative D call TRBD1 (6 bases). The ends were cut back, 4 bases at V and 4 bases at J, with 18 bases in the middle. The CDR3 is made up of 16 amino acids. Germline V lookup: CDR1 WSHSY, CDR2 SAAADI.

The CDR3 DNA follows: TGCGCCAGCAGCTTGGAGTCAGCCTACGAGCAGTACTTC. Its translation is CASSLESAYEQYF. The chain couples TRBV5-1 to TRBJ2-7; no clear D. The germline V gene has CDR1 SGHRS and CDR2 YFSETQ. The CDR3 is 13 residues long. Deletions cut 0 bases from V and 2 bases from J, with 6 bases between.

The chain uses TRBV10-1 and TRBJ2-1, with TRBD2 identical over 7 bases. J gave up 0 bases and V 5 bases, and 4 bases lay outside the gene matches. The V gene's germline CDR1 is WNHNN and CDR2 SYGVQD (reference sequence). The CDR3 has 15 residues. CDR3 in amino acids: CASSTSGNSYNEQFF. The CDR3 region has the DNA TGCGCCAGCAGTACCAGCGGGAACTCCTACAATGAGCAGTTCTTC.

In nucleotides, the CDR3 is TGTGCCAGCAGCTACCGGGACAGCTCCTACGAGCAGTACTTC. This encodes CASSYRDSSYEQYF. The chain is built from TRBV5-8 and TRBJ2-7, with 7 bases fitting TRBD1. The germline CDR1 and CDR2 sequences are SGHTS and YDEGEE. This CDR3 spans 14 amino acids. V shed 3 bases and J 0 bases; nucleotides not matched to a gene: 3.

This clone appeared once. J is TRBJ1-2 and V is TRBV20-1; TRBD1 agrees at 9 bases. Trimming removed 3 bases from V and 4 bases from J; junction bases left unmatched: 12. The CDR3 is 16 amino acids. Germline loops: CDR1 DFQATT, CDR2 SNEGSKA (reference sequence). The CDR3 reads CSASQVLQGARYGYTF. In DNA form, the CDR3 reads TGCAGTGCTAGTCAGGTGCTACAGGGGGCCCGCTATGGCTACACCTTC.

The chain has TRBV19 and TRBJ2-1; 8 nucleotides line up with TRBD2. Per germline, CDR1 LNHDA and CDR2 SQIVND (reference sequence). The CDR3 has 15 residues. With 7 bases clipped from V and 7 bases from J, the junction kept 12 bases outside the gene matches. The chain's CDR3 is CASNPRGAGANEQFF. The CDR3 bases are TGTGCCAGTAACCCCCGGGGAGCGGGAGCAAATGAGCAGTTCTTC.

This chain links TRBV3-1 (or the pseudogene TRBV3-2) with TRBJ1-2, with 7 bases aligning to TRBD1. CDR3 size: 14 residues. The V segment lost 6 bases and the J segment 8 bases; nucleotides outside the gene matches: 12. Germline V gene sequence: CDR1 LGHDT, CDR2 YNNKEL (reference sequence). For the CDR3, the DNA is TGTGCCAGCAGTCGAGCAACAGGGGATGTCGGCTACACCTTC. This gives the protein CASSRATGDVGYTF.

The gene calls are TRBV7-9 and TRBJ2-3, with D hard to call. The CDR3 has 15 amino acids. Germline CDR1 SEHNR, CDR2 FQNEAQ (reference sequence). V lost 2 bases and J lost 4, with 13 bases in between. In DNA form, the CDR3 reads TGTGCCAGCAGCTTACATGGCCCTAGAGCAGATACGCAGTATTTT. This sequence encodes CASSLHGPRADTQYF.

The rearrangement joins TRBV9 to TRBJ1-2; TRBD1 aligns across 7 bases. Germline V gene data show CDR1 as SGDLS and CDR2 as YYNGEE. V lost 4 bases, J lost 8 bases, and 5 bases stayed unmatched. This CDR3 is built from 12 residues. The CDR3 nucleotides read TGTGCCAGCAGCACCTCAGGGGGGGGCTACACCTTC. Its protein product is CASSTSGGGYTF.

V and J are TRBV5-1 and TRBJ2-1, with D perhaps matching TRBD1 (6 bases). Germline CDR1 reads SGHRS; CDR2 reads YFSETQ. V lost 1 base and J lost 3, with 8 bases in between. The CDR3 totals 14 residues. CDR3 DNA: TGCGCCAGCAGCTTGCGAGGGGGCTACAATGAGCAGTTCTTC. This encodes CASSLRGGYNEQFF.

V and J are TRBV15 and TRBJ1-3; TRBD1 matches at 8 bases. Trimming at V came to 1 base and at J to 2 bases, leaving 7 bases not matched to a gene. Germline V gene lookup returns CDR1 LNHNV and CDR2 YYDKDF (reference sequence). The CDR3 spans 17 residues. CDR3 sequence (DNA): TGTGCCACCAGCAGAGGACCTCCAGGGGGCGCTGGAAACACCATATATTTT. Protein product: CATSRGPPGGAGNTIYF.

The table lists this clone with a few counts. This chain links TRBV18 with TRBJ1-6; D gene ambiguous. CDR3 size: 16 residues. Per germline, CDR1 KGHSH and CDR2 LQKENI. Trimming pared 1 base from V and 5 bases from J, leaving 12 bases between. The CDR3: CASSPQSGRDNSPLHF. CDR3 DNA sequence: TGTGCCAGCTCACCACAAAGCGGTAGGGATAATTCACCCCTCCACTTT.

This clone was counted only a few times. This rearrangement joins TRBV7-9 to TRBJ2-3; tentatively, D is TRBD1 (5 bases). The ends were cut back, 6 bases at V and 0 bases at J, with 19 bases in the middle. CDR1 is SEHNR, CDR2 FQNEAQ, per germline (reference sequence). This CDR3 has 17 amino acids. DNA of the CDR3: TGTGCCAGCAGTTTTGGGGCAGGGTTGGTGAGCACAGATACGCAGTATTTT. Translating it yields CASSFGAGLVSTDTQYF.

This clone has more than one count but fewer than ten. V usage is TRBV28 and J usage is TRBJ1-4; 8 bases match TRBD1. J lost 5 bases, V lost 1 base, and 6 bases had no gene match. Germline assignment: CDR1 MDHEN and CDR2 SYDVKM. The CDR3 length is 16 residues. CDR3 coding DNA: TGTGCCAGCAGTTTATACGTGACAGGGGTGAATGAAAAACTGTTTTTT. Amino acids: CASSLYVTGVNEKLFF.

The chain uses TRBV7-3 and TRBJ1-2; the D gene is possibly TRBD1 (5 bases). Germline-derived CDR1 and CDR2 are SGHTA and FQGTGA. V was clipped by 7 bases and J by 8 bases, with 17 bases between them. CDR3 length: 13 amino acids. The CDR3, as DNA: TGTGCCAGCATGCCCCCCGGGGGTAGGGGCTACACCTTC. This encodes CASMPPGGRGYTF.

The chain joins TRBV6-5 to TRBJ2-7, with 11 bases lining up with TRBD1. This CDR3 has 13 residues. V was clipped by 6 bases and J by 11 bases; unmatched bases: 9. Germline V CDR1 and CDR2: MNHEY, SVGAGI. CDR3 in amino acids: CASRTRDRGSEYF. CDR3 in DNA: TGTGCCAGCAGAACCCGGGACAGGGGGTCTGAGTACTTC.

The V call is TRBV19, the J call TRBJ2-1, with a tentative D call TRBD2 (7 bases). Germline CDR1 is LNHDA and CDR2 is SQIVND (reference sequence). The CDR3 is 17 amino acids. The V end lost 1 base, the J end lost 1 base, and 14 bases lay between the germline ends. CDR3 bases: TGTGCCAGTAGTATAGGTGAGGCGGGGGCTTCCTACAATGAGCAGTTCTTC. This translates into CASSIGEAGASYNEQFF. The full variable domain, its missing parts supplied by reference TRBV19 and TRBJ2-1, is DGGITQSPKYLFRKEGQNVTLSCEQNLNHDAMYWYRQDPGQGLRLIYYSQIVNDFQKGDIAEGYSVSREKKESFPLTVTSAQKNPTAFYLCASSIGEAGASYNEQFFGPGTRLTVL.

V usage is TRBV19 and J usage is TRBJ2-7; unclear D gene. The CDR3 extends over 12 amino acids. The V end lost 4 bases, the J end lost 3 bases, and 7 bases lay between the germline ends. The germline V gene has CDR1 LNHDA and CDR2 SQIVND (reference sequence). CDR3 protein: CASSSSVYEQYF. CDR3 nucleotides: TGTGCCAGTAGTAGTTCCGTCTACGAGCAGTACTTC.

This chain links TRBV11-2 with TRBJ1-2; TRBD1 matches at 7 bases. Germline V lookup: CDR1 SGHAT, CDR2 FQNNGV. The V segment lost 3 bases and the J segment 1 base; nucleotides outside the gene matches: 5. The CDR3 is 15 residues long. The CDR3 here is CASSFNRGGNYGYTF. DNA of the CDR3: TGTGCCAGCAGCTTCAACAGGGGCGGTAACTATGGCTACACCTTC.